The source of this TCR beta chain is a study of T cell responses to AZD1222 COVID-19 vaccine. TCRdb's table, derived via immunoSEQ multiplex PCR, lists solely in-frame clones and lacks some. The repertoire holds 96,000 or so clones, roughly 88% seen once, with approximately 30% in the top ten. Points from the study as a whole: The donors showed a predominance of white British ancestry and of females, with possible underestimation of clonal diversity.

CDR1 and CDR2 (germline): MNHEY, SVGAGI. CDR3 length: 15 amino acids. V was shortened by 7 bases and J by 0 bases, with 13 bases between the two germline ends. Details on this clone: Its specificity is unknown.

The rearrangement uses TRBV6-5 and TRBJ1-3; D not resolved. This TCR was sampled from an adult in good health. The sample in question was peripheral blood, obtained on day 0 of AZD1222 vaccination. The CDR3 sequence is CASKSQPLSGNTIYF. CDR3 nucleotide sequence: TGTGCCAGCAAGTCACAGCCCCTCTCTGGAAACACCATATATTTT.